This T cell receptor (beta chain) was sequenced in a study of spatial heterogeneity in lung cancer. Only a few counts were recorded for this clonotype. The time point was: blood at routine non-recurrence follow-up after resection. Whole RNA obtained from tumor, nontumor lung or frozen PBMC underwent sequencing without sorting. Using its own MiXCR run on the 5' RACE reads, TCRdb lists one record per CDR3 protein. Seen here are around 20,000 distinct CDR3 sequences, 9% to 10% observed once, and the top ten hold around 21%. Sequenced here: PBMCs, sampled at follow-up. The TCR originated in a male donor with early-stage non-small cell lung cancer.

CDR3 residues: CASSQVDWGNGELFF. CDR3 DNA: TGTGCCAGCAGCCAAGTGGACTGGGGAAACGGGGAGCTGTTTTTT. The chain uses TRBV4-2 and TRBJ2-2; maybe TRBD2 (5 bases). V gave up 1 base and J gave up 7 bases, with 13 bases separating them. The CDR3 runs to 15 residues. Germline CDR1 and CDR2: LGHNA and YNFKEQ.